The 21 T cell receptor beta chains given below trace back to one sample, sequenced in a study of T cell repertoires in cytomegalovirus infection. These receptors have no known antigen. TCRdb re-analysed the reads in MiXCR, keeping a single row per CDR3 protein. Altogether about 330,000 distinct CDR3 sequences are present, nearly 35% being singletons, with the ten largest covering about 14%. The specimen was cultured PBMCs, collected from culture after CMV antigen stimulation. These receptors were taken from a human donor in good health (CMV status not recorded). Some clones in this sample may be carry-over from other donors' samples.

The gene calls are TRBV19 and TRBJ2-3; D gene ambiguous. Trimming removed 3 bases from V and 7 bases from J, with 5 bases in between. The CDR3 covers 11 residues. The germline V gene has CDR1 LNHDA and CDR2 SQIVND (reference sequence). CDR3 amino acids: CASSMGNTQYF. The CDR3 coding sequence is TGTGCCAGTAGTATGGGTAATACGCAGTATTTT.

The CDR3 reads CASSLDTGQVAGNTIYF. In DNA form, the CDR3 reads TGCGCCAGCAGCTTGGACACTGGACAGGTGGCTGGAAACACCATATATTTT. The V call is TRBV5-1, the J call TRBJ1-3; 7 bases match TRBD1. This CDR3 contains 17 residues. Losses at the gene ends were 0 bases for V and 2 bases for J; bases not matched to a gene: 8. From germline, CDR1 is SGHRS and CDR2 YFSETQ. Together with reference TRBV5-1 and TRBJ1-3, the CDR3 gives the full variable domain: KAGVTQTPRYLIKTRGQQVTLSCSPISGHRSVSWYQQTPGQGLQFLFEYFSETQRNKGNFPGRFSGRQFSNSRSEMNVSTLELGDSALYLCASSLDTGQVAGNTIYFGEGSWLTVV.

This clonotype was seen many times. This sequence joins TRBV12-3 or TRBV12-4 and TRBJ2-5; D is ambiguous. V gave up 4 bases and J gave up 3 bases, with 9 bases separating them. CDR3 size: 13 residues. CDR3 nucleotide sequence: TGTGCCAGCAGTTCACCCATAGAAGAGACCCAGTACTTC. Its translation: CASSSPIEETQYF.

This clonotype was seen just once. The rearrangement uses TRBV7-6 and TRBJ1-1; 10 nucleotides line up with TRBD1. With 5 bases clipped from V and 4 bases from J, the junction kept 7 bases outside the gene matches. The CDR3 sequence is 15 residues long. Germline V CDR1 and CDR2: SGHVS, FNYEAQ. CDR3: CASSHQDRGATEAFF. The CDR3 region has the DNA TGTGCCAGCAGCCACCAGGACAGGGGGGCCACTGAAGCTTTCTTT. Combining the CDR3 with reference TRBV7-6 and TRBJ1-1 gives the whole variable domain GAGVSQSPRYKVTKRGQDVALRCDPISGHVSLYWYRQALGQGPEFLTYFNYEAQQDKSGLPNDRFSAERPEGSISTLTIQRTEQRDSAMYRCASSHQDRGATEAFFGQGTRLTVV.

The rearrangement links TRBV7-2 to TRBJ2-1; perhaps D is TRBD1 or TRBD2 (5 bases each). This CDR3 region has 13 residues. CDR1 and CDR2 from the germline V gene are SGHTA and FQGNSA. The V and J ends lost 6 bases and 6 bases respectively, with 12 bases between them. The CDR3 region is CASRPGRINEQFF. CDR3 nucleotides: TGTGCCAGCAGACCGGGACGGATCAATGAGCAGTTCTTC.

This clonotype was seen many times. The rearrangement uses TRBV7-2 and TRBJ2-3; 10 bases line up with TRBD2. CDR1 is SGHTA, CDR2 FQGNSA, per germline. After removal of 5 bases from V and 1 base from J, the junction contained 3 bases not matched to a gene. The CDR3 loop spans 15 amino acids. The CDR3 bases are TGTGCCAGCAGCCCTGGGACTAGCGGCACAGATACGCAGTATTTT. It encodes CASSPGTSGTDTQYF.

The chain is built from TRBV27 and TRBJ1-5, with TRBD1 as a possible D gene (6 bases). The CDR3 spans 19 residues. Trimming stripped 0 bases from V and 1 base from J, with 19 bases between. Germline V gene sequence: CDR1 MNHEY, CDR2 SMNVEV (reference sequence). Written as DNA, the CDR3 is TGTGCCAGCAGTTTATCGTTTGGGGGGATGGGGGCGAGCAATCAGCCCCAGCATTTT. This encodes CASSLSFGGMGASNQPQHF.

The CDR3 nucleotides read TGTGCCAGCAGCATCCACAGGGAGTTCTACGAGCAGTACGTC. This codes for CASSIHREFYEQYV. The genes are TRBV11-2 and TRBJ2-7, with D maybe TRBD1 (6 bases). V lost 5 bases and J 3 bases, leaving 14 bases between the germline ends. This CDR3 region has 14 residues. CDR1 is SGHAT, CDR2 FQNNGV, per germline.

This chain links TRBV20-1 with TRBJ1-2; D is uncertain. The CDR3 runs to 14 residues. Trimming cost V 0 bases and J 0 bases, with 8 bases left between them. The V gene's germline CDR1 is DFQATT and CDR2 SNEGSKA (reference sequence). The CDR3 here is CSARDRDTNYGYTF. CDR3 DNA: TGCAGTGCTAGAGATCGCGATACTAACTATGGCTACACCTTC.

The chain uses TRBV6-5 and TRBJ2-5, with 13 bases identical to TRBD2. This CDR3 is built from 18 residues. Germline loops: CDR1 MNHEY, CDR2 SVGAGI. The J segment lost 5 bases and the V segment lost 5 bases, leaving 14 bases of the junction unmatched. Here the CDR3 reads CASSRIGLAGAEGETQYF. Here the CDR3 DNA reads TGTGCCAGCAGTCGTATTGGACTAGCGGGAGCGGAGGGGGAGACCCAGTACTTC.

This chain uses TRBV28 with TRBJ2-1, with D tentatively TRBD1 or TRBD2 (6 bases each). Trimming removed 7 bases from V and 5 bases from J, with 12 bases in between. Per the germline V gene, CDR1 is MDHEN and CDR2 is SYDVKM. The CDR3 totals 13 residues. CDR3 DNA sequence: TGTGCCAGCACTTTCGGGGGCAACAATGAGCAGTTCTTC. This sequence encodes CASTFGGNNEQFF.

Here the CDR3 DNA reads TGTGCCAGTAGTACTAAACTATTGGGACAGACGAACACTGAAGCTTTCTTT. Its protein product is CASSTKLLGQTNTEAFF. This sequence joins TRBV19 and TRBJ1-1, with 7 bases identical to TRBD1. Germline loops: CDR1 LNHDA, CDR2 SQIVND (reference sequence). The CDR3 consists of 17 residues. After removal of 4 bases from V and 1 base from J, the junction contained 12 bases not matched to a gene.

The chain recombines TRBV7-6 with TRBJ2-1, with D possibly matching TRBD1 (6 bases). From germline, CDR1 is SGHVS and CDR2 FNYEAQ. The CDR3 is 14 amino acids. The germline V and J ends were trimmed by 5 bases and 4 bases, with 12 bases remaining between them. This CDR3 reads CASSPRGQYNEQFF. CDR3 coding DNA: TGTGCCAGCAGCCCCCGTGGACAGTACAATGAGCAGTTCTTC. The full variable domain, rest sourced from reference TRBV7-6 and TRBJ2-1, is GAGVSQSPRYKVTKRGQDVALRCDPISGHVSLYWYRQALGQGPEFLTYFNYEAQQDKSGLPNDRFSAERPEGSISTLTIQRTEQRDSAMYRCASSPRGQYNEQFFGPGTRLTVL.

Comments on this clonotype: One base away lies a much larger clone, so this may be a sequencing read error. The rearrangement joins TRBV24-1 to TRBJ1-2, with 8 bases fitting TRBD1. Germline trimming cut 4 bases from V and 7 bases from J; bases unmatched to any gene: 4. CDR1 and CDR2 from the germline V gene are KGHDR and SFDVKD. This CDR3 region has 13 residues. CDR3 bases: TGTGCCACCAGTGAGGACAGGGAGTCTGGCTACACCTTC. Residues: CATSEDRESGYTF.

This clonotype was observed a handful of times. This chain uses TRBV6-6 with TRBJ1-5; D remains ambiguous. V was shortened by 0 bases and J by 0 bases, with 6 bases between the two germline ends. CDR1 and CDR2 from the germline V gene are MNHNY and SVGAGI (reference sequence). This CDR3 is built from 15 residues. CDR3 DNA sequence: TGTGCCAGCAGTTACTCGGCAGTTAGCAATCAGCCCCAGCATTTT. Protein sequence: CASSYSAVSNQPQHF.

This clonotype was seen at least ten times. The chain employs TRBV7-2 and TRBJ2-3; possibly TRBD2 for D (6 bases). Between the trimmed V and J ends, which lost 4 bases and 4 bases, there was a span of 9 bases. The CDR3 has 13 amino acids. Germline V gives CDR1 SGHTA, CDR2 FQGNSA. The CDR3 DNA is TGTGCCAGCAGCTCGACTAGAGCAGATACGCAGTATTTT. Encoded protein: CASSSTRADTQYF.

This clonotype was counted between two and nine times. The CDR3, as DNA: TGTGCCAGCAGCCCACAGACCGGCCGGATTGTTGGTACGCAGTATTTT. Encoded protein: CASSPQTGRIVGTQYF. The rearrangement uses TRBV6-2 or TRBV6-3 and TRBJ2-3; D gene unclear. The length of the CDR3 is 16 residues. Germline V gene data show CDR1 as MNHEY and CDR2 as SVGEGT. The V end lost 6 bases, the J end lost 8 bases, and 24 bases lay between the germline ends.

To note about this clonotype: One end of the junction varies from germline; a read error may be responsible. The chain uses TRBV7-2 and TRBJ2-7, with 7 bases matching TRBD1. This CDR3 spans 13 amino acids. Germline V lookup: CDR1 SGHTA, CDR2 FQGNSA. CDR3: CASSEDRRSPTLF. CDR3 coding DNA: TGTGCCAGCAGCGAGGACAGGCGTTCCCCCACCCTTTTC.

The rearrangement links TRBV12-3 or TRBV12-4 to TRBJ2-1; D remains ambiguous. V was shortened by 7 bases and J by 6 bases, with 13 bases between the two germline ends. The CDR3 spans 13 residues. CDR3 sequence reads: CASTRDTLNEQFF. In DNA, the CDR3 is TGTGCCAGCACGAGAGACACCCTCAATGAGCAGTTCTTC.

The rearrangement uses TRBV12-3 or TRBV12-4 and TRBJ2-1; D is unclear. This CDR3 is 15 amino acids long. Between the trimmed V and J ends, which lost 2 bases and 5 bases, there was a span of 13 bases. For the CDR3, the DNA is TGTGCCAGCAGTTTAAGCTTTCGGAGTAACAATGAGCAGTTCTTC. Protein product: CASSLSFRSNNEQFF.

This rearrangement joins TRBV11-3 to TRBJ2-2; D possibly corresponds to TRBD1 (5 bases). V shed 2 bases and J shed 6 bases, with 7 bases lying between them. CDR3 length equals 13 residues. The V gene's germline CDR1 is SGHNT and CDR2 YENEEA. CDR3 in amino acids: CASSLQGPGELFF. CDR3 nucleotide sequence: TGTGCCAGCAGCTTACAGGGCCCCGGGGAGCTGTTTTTT.